These 5 T cell receptor beta chains share one sample of origin, sequenced in a study of T-cell reconstitution after alpha-beta-depleted transplantation in children. As it was prepared, the TCRbeta library received unique molecular identifiers. MiXCR was run by TCRdb on the PCR reads, yielding one entry per CDR3 protein. The repertoire has fewer than 550,000 distinct CDR3 sequences, about an eighth of them found once; the top ten carry around 15%. Sequences were derived from PBMCs, mostly from graft donor cells, sampled 180 days after TCRalphabeta/CD19-depleted stem cell transplant. The receptors derive from a female patient between 2 and 15 years old who had a stem cell transplant for aplastic anemia, so the T cells may come from the graft donor.

The chain links TRBV28 to TRBJ1-1; no definite D call. The germline CDR1 and CDR2 sequences are MDHEN and SYDVKM. CDR3 size: 12 residues. The V and J ends lost 3 bases and 10 bases respectively, with 12 bases between them. The CDR3 loop is CASSLTPLAAFF. The CDR3 coding sequence is TGTGCCAGCAGTTTGACTCCCCTGGCAGCTTTCTTT.

This clonotype was counted a few times. The chain combines TRBV24-1 with TRBJ2-2; 8 bases match TRBD2. The V gene end was trimmed by 0 bases and the J gene end by 4 bases; junction bases not matched to a gene: 3. This CDR3 comprises 16 residues. CDR1 is KGHDR, CDR2 SFDVKD, per germline. In DNA form, the CDR3 reads TGTGCCACCAGTGATTTGCGGGAGGGCCGCACCGGGGAGCTGTTTTTT. Translated, it gives CATSDLREGRTGELFF.

The table lists this clonotype with a count of one. V gene TRBV3-1 combines with J gene TRBJ1-2; D ambiguous. Germline CDR1 reads LGHDT; CDR2 reads YNNKEL (reference sequence). This CDR3 has 13 residues. The V end lost 4 bases, the J end lost 8 bases, and 14 bases lay between the germline ends. In DNA form, the CDR3 reads TGTGCCAGCAGCCCAAACTACCTAGCCGGCTACACCTTC. Translated, it gives CASSPNYLAGYTF.

The rearrangement links TRBV6-5 to TRBJ2-2; 7 bases map to TRBD2. There are 16 residues in the CDR3. The V gene's germline CDR1 is MNHEY and CDR2 SVGAGI. V shed 2 bases, J shed 3 bases, and the junction held 6 bases outside the gene matches. DNA for the CDR3: TGTGCCAGCAGTTACCGGGCTAGCGGACACACCGGGGAGCTGTTTTTT. Its protein is CASSYRASGHTGELFF.

The genes are TRBV9 and TRBJ1-1; TRBD1 is a possible D gene (5 bases). This CDR3 is built from 14 residues. V was shortened by 3 bases and J by 2 bases, with 11 bases between the two germline ends. Looked up from germline, CDR1 is SGDLS and CDR2 is YYNGEE. The CDR3 DNA reads TGTGCCAGCAGCGCGGGACCGGGAAACACTGAAGCTTTCTTT. Its protein product is CASSAGPGNTEAFF. The variable domain in full, with the rest retrieved from reference TRBV9 and TRBJ1-1, is DSGVTQTPKHLITATGQRVTLRCSPRSGDLSVYWYQQSLDQGLQFLIQYYNGEERAKGNILERFSAQQFPDLHSELNLSSLELGDSALYFCASSAGPGNTEAFFGQGTRLTVV.